This TCR beta chain was found in a study of breast tumors, draining lymph nodes, adjacent tissues (dated by TCRdb to the mid-2010s). The study in broad terms: Breast cancer patients provided tumor, adjacent nontumor tissue and axillary lymph nodes, and the study compared the TCR beta repertoires across these three sources. The study aimed to assess the relationships and possible T-cell exchange between tumor, surrounding tissue and draining lymph node repertoires in human breast cancer. Here is what the overall study found, with its caveats: The conclusion that tumor T cells originate in lymph nodes was presented as consistent with a hypothesis rather than as directly demonstrated. Tumors showed preferential V and J gene usage, and their T-cell repertoire diversity fell below that of lymph nodes yet above that of nontumor tissue. In luminal-like breast cancer, tumor and nontumor tissue repertoires resembled each other significantly more than in basal-like breast cancer. The data were considered consistent with most tumor T cells being derived from the lymph node and subsequently expanding within tumor tissue.

V sheds 10 bases and J sheds 0 bases, leaving 7 bases between their ends. Looking up the germline V gene (reference sequence) yields CDR1 MNHNY and CDR2 SVGAGI. Including the terminal cysteine and phenylalanine, the CDR3 comprises 12 residues. This entry keeps only the CDR3 DNA: 36 bases, framed from base 1. This clonotype was seen ten or more times. Its target antigen remains unknown. Per-base qualities were not stored, and no clone one base away is much larger. The reads were generated on an Illumina HiSeq 2000. TCR beta chain libraries were generated through multiplex PCR amplification. The amplified TCR beta chain products were analyzed by high-throughput sequencing. TCRdb cleaned the public reads at Q25 with fastp, built clones with MiXCR and kept in-frame beta chains. CDR3 protein duplicates are merged, each entry listing the most common genes and DNA. This sample has 140,000 or so distinct CDR3 sequences in its table, and approximately 30% of those were observed once. The ten largest clonotypes hold about 2.5% of the sample.

Lymph node samples were obtained from the axillary draining lymph nodes of breast cancer patients. The chain employs TRBV6-6 and TRBJ1-3; 5 matching bases give a weak D call of TRBD1. The sample was axillary lymph node tissue. The sequence came from a female donor with breast cancer. Some clones in this sample may be carry-over from other donors' samples. At the DNA level, the sequence is TGTGCCACCGGGACCTCTGGAAACACCATATATTTT. This yields the protein CATGTSGNTIYF.